These 21 T cell receptor beta chains were all obtained from the same sample, sequenced in a study of cytomegalovirus exposure and HLA in healthy donors (dated by TCRdb to the late 2010s). Library prep was done by the immunoSEQ multiplex PCR assay. A mixture of 60 forward primers for TCR Vbeta segments and 13 reverse primers for TCR Jbeta segments was used in the multiplex PCR. The source is immuneACCESS, and TCRdb retained only in-frame sequences with V and J called. Part of the clones is not carried over; for the studies checked, unresolved V genes explain less than half of this, and the remainder is unexplained. Per the sample table, the count is roughly 60,000 clones. The leading ten clones occupy less than 2.5% of the sample. Sample: PBMCs. The receptors originated from a woman aged 18 to 35 in good health and CMV-seronegative.

This chain connects TRBV5-1 to TRBJ2-1, with D tentatively TRBD2 (6 bases). The CDR3 consists of 13 residues. Trimming cost V 1 base and J 6 bases, with 8 bases left between them. Germline values: CDR1 SGHRS, CDR2 YFSETQ. The CDR3 DNA follows: TGCGCCAGCAGCTTGTCGGGGGTCAATGAGCAGTTCTTC. It yields the protein CASSLSGVNEQFF.

This sequence joins TRBV5-4 and TRBJ2-2; the match to TRBD2 covers 14 bases. CDR1 and CDR2 from the germline V gene are SGHNT and YYREEE (reference sequence). There are 16 residues in the CDR3. Germline trimming cut 4 bases from V and 5 bases from J; bases unmatched to any gene: 4. The chain's CDR3 is CASSPGTSGSTGELFF. The CDR3 nucleotides read TGTGCCAGCAGCCCCGGGACTAGCGGGAGTACCGGGGAGCTGTTTTTT.

The chain joins TRBV27 to TRBJ1-1; no clear D gene. The V and J ends lost 6 bases and 6 bases respectively, with 17 bases between them. This CDR3 region has 14 residues. The germline V gene has CDR1 MNHEY and CDR2 SMNVEV (reference sequence). DNA for the CDR3: TGTGCCAGCAGCCCTCCGACCCTGACATCTGAAGCTTTCTTT. It yields the protein CASSPPTLTSEAFF.

The chain recombines TRBV6-5 with TRBJ1-4; TRBD1 matches at 7 bases. From germline, CDR1 is MNHEY and CDR2 SVGAGI. Losses at the gene ends were 6 bases for V and 8 bases for J; bases not matched to a gene: 9. The CDR3 spans 14 residues. CDR3 nucleotides: TGTGCCAGCAGGACGGGACAGTTCCGCGAAAAACTGTTTTTT. Its translation: CASRTGQFREKLFF.

A note on this clone: A junction boundary mismatches the germline segment, possibly from a read error. The chain joins TRBV27 to TRBJ2-3; 10 positions agree with TRBD2. The CDR3 totals 14 residues. The germline gives CDR1 MNHEY, CDR2 SMNVEV (reference sequence). In DNA form, the CDR3 reads TGTGCCAGAACCGGGACTAGCGTCACAGATAAGCAGTATTTT. It yields the protein CARTGTSVTDKQYF.

The rearrangement uses TRBV5-4 and TRBJ2-7, with D perhaps matching TRBD2 (5 bases). The germline V gene encodes CDR1 SGHNT and CDR2 YYREEE (reference sequence). The length of the CDR3 is 12 residues. Trimming took off 9 bases at V and 6 bases at J, with 16 bases between the two ends. CDR3 DNA: TGTGCCACCCGTGGAGGCCCTAGCGAGCAGTACTTC. The encoded protein is CATRGGPSEQYF.

Concerning this clone: This sample also contains other DNA sequences that code for the same CDR3. As DNA, the CDR3 is TGTGCCAGCTCACCGCTCGGGGGGTCCACAGATACGCAGTATTTT. The encoded protein is CASSPLGGSTDTQYF. The chain couples TRBV18 to TRBJ2-3, with 7 bases aligning to TRBD2. J was trimmed by 2 bases and V by 3 bases; bases with no gene match: 5. CDR3 length: 15 amino acids. CDR1 and CDR2 (germline): KGHSH, LQKENI.

The chain joins TRBV19 to TRBJ1-5; D is possibly TRBD1 (6 bases). Trimming cost V 7 bases and J 3 bases, with 10 bases left between them. Germline CDR1 and CDR2: LNHDA and SQIVND (reference sequence). The CDR3 spans 13 residues. CDR3 loop: CASNRDFNQPQHF. CDR3 DNA sequence: TGTGCCAGTAACAGGGATTTCAATCAGCCCCAGCATTTT.

This chain links TRBV9 with TRBJ2-1; TRBD2 agrees at 9 bases. The V gene end was trimmed by 3 bases and the J gene end by 5 bases; junction bases not matched to a gene: 3. Germline assignment: CDR1 SGDLS and CDR2 YYNGEE. The CDR3 consists of 14 residues. This CDR3 reads CASSAAGGDNEQFF. The CDR3 DNA follows: TGTGCCAGCAGCGCGGCGGGAGGGGACAATGAGCAGTTCTTC.

The rearrangement links TRBV18 to TRBJ2-5; D might be TRBD2 (6 bases). The CDR3 covers 14 residues. The V gene lost 4 bases and the J gene lost 7 bases, with 16 bases spanning the gap. Looked up from germline, CDR1 is KGHSH and CDR2 is LQKENI. This CDR3 reads CASSQTSLEVTQYF. CDR3 DNA: TGTGCCAGCTCACAGACTAGTCTAGAGGTGACCCAGTACTTC.

The chain carries TRBV7-2 and TRBJ2-7; TRBD2 matches 12 bases. The V gene's germline CDR1 is SGHTA and CDR2 FQGNSA. The CDR3 totals 16 residues. V gave up 5 bases and J gave up 2 bases; unmatched junction bases: 7. CDR3 sequence reads: CASSITRTSGTYEQYF. The CDR3 DNA sequence: TGTGCCAGCAGCATCACTAGGACTAGCGGGACCTACGAGCAGTACTTC.

The V and J genes are TRBV5-1 and TRBJ1-6; 9 bases line up with TRBD1. J lost 8 bases, V lost 6 bases, and 6 bases had no gene match. Germline CDR1 SGHRS, CDR2 YFSETQ. The CDR3 extends over 14 amino acids. The CDR3 protein is CASTLDRGYSPLHF. DNA for the CDR3: TGCGCCAGCACCCTGGACAGGGGTTATTCACCCCTCCACTTT.

This chain links TRBV18 with TRBJ2-7; TRBD2 aligns across 9 bases. The V and J ends lost 1 base and 2 bases, in that order; junction bases with no gene match: 9. The CDR3 spans 17 residues. Germline V CDR1 and CDR2: KGHSH, LQKENI. The CDR3 DNA sequence: TGTGCCAGCTCACCACGGGGGGCGACTAGCGGACCCTACGAGCAGTACTTC. This translates into CASSPRGATSGPYEQYF.

The chain uses TRBV5-1 and TRBJ2-1; the D gene is possibly TRBD1 (5 bases). This CDR3 has 13 residues. Germline V CDR1 and CDR2: SGHRS, YFSETQ. V was pared by 5 bases and J by 7 bases, with 13 bases between. The chain's CDR3 is CASRLDRGNEQFF. Here the CDR3 DNA reads TGCGCCAGCAGACTTGACAGAGGTAATGAGCAGTTCTTC.

This rearrangement joins TRBV9 to TRBJ1-6, with a tentative D call TRBD1 (6 bases). Trimming stripped 2 bases from V and 5 bases from J, with 14 bases between. This CDR3 contains 16 residues. Per the germline V gene, CDR1 is SGDLS and CDR2 is YYNGEE. This CDR3 is CASSVNTGRDNSPLHF. The DNA for the CDR3 is TGTGCCAGCAGCGTTAATACAGGGAGGGATAATTCACCCCTCCACTTT.

This rearrangement joins TRBV28 to TRBJ1-2; 7 nucleotides agree with TRBD1. The trim removed 3 bases at V and 3 bases at J, leaving 7 bases unmatched. Germline CDR1 and CDR2: MDHEN and SYDVKM. CDR3 length: 15 amino acids. The CDR3 bases are TGTGCCAGCAGTTTCAGGGACAGCCAAGACTATGGCTACACCTTC. Its protein is CASSFRDSQDYGYTF.

With respect to this clone: Different DNA sequences within this sample yield the same CDR3. V usage is TRBV4-2 and J usage is TRBJ1-6; 7 bases are shared with TRBD1. In germline, CDR1 is LGHNA, CDR2 YNFKEQ. The CDR3 is 14 amino acids. The ends lost 3 bases at V and 7 bases at J; junction bases unmatched: 3. Here the CDR3 reads CASSQGQPNSPLHF. CDR3 nucleotide sequence: TGTGCCAGCAGCCAGGGACAGCCGAATTCACCCCTCCACTTT.

The gene calls are TRBV5-1 and TRBJ1-2; TRBD1 might be the D (6 bases). Looked up from germline, CDR1 is SGHRS and CDR2 is YFSETQ. The CDR3 covers 13 residues. Trimming shortened V by 1 base and J by 8 bases, and 12 bases separated the two germline ends. This CDR3 reads CASSLFQGPGYTF. CDR3 DNA sequence: TGCGCCAGCAGCTTGTTCCAGGGGCCGGGCTACACCTTC. Supplemented by reference TRBV5-1 and TRBJ1-2, the full variable domain reads KAGVTQTPRYLIKTRGQQVTLSCSPISGHRSVSWYQQTPGQGLQFLFEYFSETQRNKGNFPGRFSGRQFSNSRSEMNVSTLELGDSALYLCASSLFQGPGYTFGSGTRLTVV.

The CDR3 region has the DNA TGCGCCAGCAGCATTGGACAACGGGGGGTCTACGAGCAGTACTTC. This encodes CASSIGQRGVYEQYF. The rearrangement uses TRBV5-1 and TRBJ2-7; 7 bases agree with TRBD2. Trimming removed 4 bases from V and 3 bases from J; junction bases left unmatched: 10. Germline lookup yields CDR1 SGHRS and CDR2 YFSETQ. The CDR3 runs to 15 residues.

This sequence joins TRBV6-5 and TRBJ1-6; a weak D match, TRBD1 (6 bases). Between the trimmed V and J ends, which lost 0 bases and 7 bases, there was a span of 7 bases. The CDR3 contains 14 residues. From germline, CDR1 is MNHEY and CDR2 SVGAGI. The CDR3 sequence: CASSYSRGNSPLHF. The CDR3 bases are TGTGCCAGCAGTTACTCAAGGGGGAATTCACCCCTCCACTTT.

This rearrangement joins TRBV4-1 to TRBJ1-5; D unclear. The CDR3 sequence is 16 residues long. Germline values: CDR1 MGHRA, CDR2 YSYEKL. V was pared by 6 bases and J by 0 bases, with 15 bases between. The CDR3 region has the DNA TGCGCCAGCAGGCTATTTCATTCAAATAGCAATCAGCCCCAGCATTTT. Its protein product is CASRLFHSNSNQPQHF.